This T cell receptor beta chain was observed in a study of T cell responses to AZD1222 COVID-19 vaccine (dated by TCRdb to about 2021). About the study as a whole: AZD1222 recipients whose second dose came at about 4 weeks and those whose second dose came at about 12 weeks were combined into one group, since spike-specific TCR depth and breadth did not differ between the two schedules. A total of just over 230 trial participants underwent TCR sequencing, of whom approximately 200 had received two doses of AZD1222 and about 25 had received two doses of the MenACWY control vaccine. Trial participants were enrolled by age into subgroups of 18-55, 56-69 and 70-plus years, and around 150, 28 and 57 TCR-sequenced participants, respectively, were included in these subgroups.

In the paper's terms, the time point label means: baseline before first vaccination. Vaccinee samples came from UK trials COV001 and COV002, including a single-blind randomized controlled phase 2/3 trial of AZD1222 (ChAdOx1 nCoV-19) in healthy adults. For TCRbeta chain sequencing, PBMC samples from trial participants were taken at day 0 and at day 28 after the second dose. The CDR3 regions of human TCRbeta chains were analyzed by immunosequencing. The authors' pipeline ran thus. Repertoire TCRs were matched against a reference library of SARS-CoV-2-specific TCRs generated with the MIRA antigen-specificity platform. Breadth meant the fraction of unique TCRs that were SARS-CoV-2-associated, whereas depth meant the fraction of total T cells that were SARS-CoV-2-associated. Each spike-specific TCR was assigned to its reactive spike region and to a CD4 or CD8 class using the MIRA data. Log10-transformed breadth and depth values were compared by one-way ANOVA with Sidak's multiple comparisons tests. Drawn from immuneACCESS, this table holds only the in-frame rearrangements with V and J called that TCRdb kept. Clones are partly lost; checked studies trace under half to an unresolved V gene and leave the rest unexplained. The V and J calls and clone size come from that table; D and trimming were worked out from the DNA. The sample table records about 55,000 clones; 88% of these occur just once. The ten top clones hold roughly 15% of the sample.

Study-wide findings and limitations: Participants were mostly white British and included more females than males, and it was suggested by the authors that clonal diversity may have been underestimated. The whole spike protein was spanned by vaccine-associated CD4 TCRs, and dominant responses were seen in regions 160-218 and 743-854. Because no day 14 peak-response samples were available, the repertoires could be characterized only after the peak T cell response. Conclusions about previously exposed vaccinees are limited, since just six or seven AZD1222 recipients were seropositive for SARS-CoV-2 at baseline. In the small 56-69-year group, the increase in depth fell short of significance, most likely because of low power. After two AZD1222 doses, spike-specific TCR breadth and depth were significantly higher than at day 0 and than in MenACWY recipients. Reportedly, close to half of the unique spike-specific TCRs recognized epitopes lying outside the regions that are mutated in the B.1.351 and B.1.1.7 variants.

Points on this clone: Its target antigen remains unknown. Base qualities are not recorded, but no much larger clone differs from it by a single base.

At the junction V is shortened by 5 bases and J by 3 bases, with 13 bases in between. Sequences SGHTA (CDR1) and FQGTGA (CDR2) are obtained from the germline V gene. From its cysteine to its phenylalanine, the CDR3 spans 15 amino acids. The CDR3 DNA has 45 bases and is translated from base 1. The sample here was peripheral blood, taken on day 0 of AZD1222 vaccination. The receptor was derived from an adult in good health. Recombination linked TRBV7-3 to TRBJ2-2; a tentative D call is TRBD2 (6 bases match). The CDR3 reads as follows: CASSVGTGYTGELFF. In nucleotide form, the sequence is TGTGCCAGCAGCGTCGGGACTGGATACACCGGGGAGCTGTTTTTT.